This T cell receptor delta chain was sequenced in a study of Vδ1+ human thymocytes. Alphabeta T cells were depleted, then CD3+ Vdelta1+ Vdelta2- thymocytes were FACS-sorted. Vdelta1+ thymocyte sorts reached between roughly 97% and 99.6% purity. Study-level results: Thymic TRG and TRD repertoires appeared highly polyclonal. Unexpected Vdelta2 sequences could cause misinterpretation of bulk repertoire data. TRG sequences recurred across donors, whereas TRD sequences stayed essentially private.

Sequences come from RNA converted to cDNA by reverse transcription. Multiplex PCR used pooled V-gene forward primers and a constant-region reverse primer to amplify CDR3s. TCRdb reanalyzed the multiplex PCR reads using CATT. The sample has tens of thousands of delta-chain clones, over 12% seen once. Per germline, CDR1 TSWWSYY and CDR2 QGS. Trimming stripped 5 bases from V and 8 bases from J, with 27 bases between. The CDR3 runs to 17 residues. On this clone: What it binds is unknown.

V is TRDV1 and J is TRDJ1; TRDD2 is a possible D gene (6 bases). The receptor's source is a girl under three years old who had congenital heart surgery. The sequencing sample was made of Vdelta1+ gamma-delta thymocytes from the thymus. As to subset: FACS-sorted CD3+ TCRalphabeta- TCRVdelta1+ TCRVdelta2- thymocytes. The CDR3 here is CALGPSLLPRLEWKLIF. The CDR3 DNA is TGTGCTCTTGGGCCAAGCCTCCTACCCCGATTGGAGTGGAAACTCATCTTT.